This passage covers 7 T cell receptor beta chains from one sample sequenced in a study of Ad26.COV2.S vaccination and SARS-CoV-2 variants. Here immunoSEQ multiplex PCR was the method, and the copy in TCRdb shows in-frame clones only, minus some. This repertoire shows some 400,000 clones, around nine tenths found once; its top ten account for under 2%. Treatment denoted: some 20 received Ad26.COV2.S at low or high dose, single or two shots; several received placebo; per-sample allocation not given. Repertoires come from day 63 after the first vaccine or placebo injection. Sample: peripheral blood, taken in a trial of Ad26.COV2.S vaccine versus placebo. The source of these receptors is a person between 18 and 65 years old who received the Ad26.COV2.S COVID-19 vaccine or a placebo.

This CDR3 is CASSGILAYEQYF. CDR3 in DNA: TGTGCCAGCAGTGGGATCCTCGCCTACGAGCAGTACTTC. The rearrangement joins TRBV2 to TRBJ2-7; no clear D gene. Germline CDR1 reads SNHLY; CDR2 reads FYNNEI. V was cut by 4 bases and J by 2 bases, with 9 bases left in between. This CDR3 has 13 amino acids. Variable domain in full (rest from reference TRBV2 and TRBJ2-7): EPEVTQTPSHQVTQMGQEVILRCVPISNHLYFYWYRQILGQKVEFLVSFYNNEISEKSEIFDDQFSVERPDGSNFTLKIRSTKLEDSAMYFCASSGILAYEQYFGPGTRLTVT.

The CDR3 here is CASSSTSATGEQFF. The CDR3 nucleotides read TGTGCCAGCAGCTCCACTAGTGCTACTGGTGAGCAGTTCTTC. The chain joins TRBV7-9 to TRBJ2-1, with a weak D call TRBD2 (5 bases). This CDR3 contains 14 residues. The V end was cut by 4 bases, the J end by 9 bases, with 16 bases between. Germline V gene data show CDR1 as SEHNR and CDR2 as FQNEAQ (reference sequence).

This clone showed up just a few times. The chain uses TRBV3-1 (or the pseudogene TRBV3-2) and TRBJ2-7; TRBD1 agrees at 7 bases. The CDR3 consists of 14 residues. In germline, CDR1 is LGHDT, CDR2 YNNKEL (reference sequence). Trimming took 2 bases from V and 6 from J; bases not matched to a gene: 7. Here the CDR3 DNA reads TGTGCCAGCAGCCAAATTGAGGGGGCTAGCGAGCAGTACTTC. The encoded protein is CASSQIEGASEQYF.

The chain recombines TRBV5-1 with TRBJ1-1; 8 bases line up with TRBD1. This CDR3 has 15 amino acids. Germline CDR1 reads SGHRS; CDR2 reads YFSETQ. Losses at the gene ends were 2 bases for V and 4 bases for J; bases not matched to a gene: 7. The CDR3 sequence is CASSFPGQGSTEAFF. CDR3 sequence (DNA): TGCGCCAGCAGCTTCCCCGGACAGGGAAGCACTGAAGCTTTCTTT.

The CDR3 sequence: CASSPPGDSGNTIYF. The CDR3, as DNA: TGTGCCAGCAGTCCGCCGGGAGACTCTGGAAACACCATATATTTT. The chain couples TRBV28 to TRBJ1-3, with no clear D. This CDR3 is 15 amino acids long. CDR1 and CDR2 (germline): MDHEN, SYDVKM. V shed 5 bases and J shed 0 bases, with 11 bases lying between them.

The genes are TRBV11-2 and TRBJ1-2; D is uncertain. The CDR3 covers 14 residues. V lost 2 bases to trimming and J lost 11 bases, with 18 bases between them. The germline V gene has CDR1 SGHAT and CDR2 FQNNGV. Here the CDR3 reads CASSLIEGGISYTF. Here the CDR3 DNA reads TGTGCCAGCAGCTTAATTGAGGGAGGGATCTCGTACACCTTC.

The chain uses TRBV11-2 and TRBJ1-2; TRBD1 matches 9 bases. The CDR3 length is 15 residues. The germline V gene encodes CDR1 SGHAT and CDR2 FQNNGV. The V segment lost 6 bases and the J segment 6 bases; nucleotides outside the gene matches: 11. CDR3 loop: CASSTPTGGEHGYTF. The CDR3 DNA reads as TGTGCCAGCAGTACCCCGACAGGGGGGGAGCATGGCTACACCTTC.